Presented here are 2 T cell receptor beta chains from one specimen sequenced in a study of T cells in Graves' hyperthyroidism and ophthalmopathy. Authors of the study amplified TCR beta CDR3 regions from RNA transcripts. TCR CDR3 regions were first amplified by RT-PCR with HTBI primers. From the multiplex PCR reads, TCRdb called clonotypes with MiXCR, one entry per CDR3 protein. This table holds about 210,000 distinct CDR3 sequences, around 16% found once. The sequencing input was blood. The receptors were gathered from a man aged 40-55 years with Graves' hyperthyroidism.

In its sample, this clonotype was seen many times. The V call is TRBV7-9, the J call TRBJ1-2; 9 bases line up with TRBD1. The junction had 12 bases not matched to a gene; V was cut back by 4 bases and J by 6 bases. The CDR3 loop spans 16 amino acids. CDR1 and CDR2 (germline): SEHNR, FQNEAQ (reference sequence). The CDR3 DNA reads TGTGCCAGCAGCTATACCGGGACAGGGAATCGAAATGGCTACACCTTC. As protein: CASSYTGTGNRNGYTF.

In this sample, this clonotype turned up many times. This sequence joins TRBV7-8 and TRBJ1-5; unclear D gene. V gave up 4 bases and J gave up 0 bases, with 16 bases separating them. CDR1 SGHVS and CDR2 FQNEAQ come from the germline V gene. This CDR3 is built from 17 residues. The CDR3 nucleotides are TGTGCCAGCAGCTCACTCGGCCAGAAGCTTAGCAATCAGCCCCAGCATTTT. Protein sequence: CASSSLGQKLSNQPQHF.